This T cell receptor beta chain is drawn from a study of T cells in Graves' hyperthyroidism and ophthalmopathy. From RNA transcripts, TCR beta CDR3 regions were amplified. First-round RT-PCR of the TCR CDR3 relied on the HTBI primer set. TCRdb passed the multiplex PCR reads through MiXCR, listing each CDR3 protein once. The table has 600,000 to 750,000 distinct CDR3 sequences, about 18% seen once. This clonotype was seen ten or more times. Its antigen is not known. CDR1 SGDLS and CDR2 YYNGEE come from the germline V gene. V gave up 3 bases and J gave up 0 bases, with 14 bases separating them. This CDR3 comprises 16 residues. General observations from the study: A model of 13 V-J pairs discriminated ophthalmopathy from stable hyperthyroidism.

Hyperthyroidism had been newly diagnosed in patients aged 18 to 65, and its duration was under 2 months. On the basis of clinical symptoms, serum thyroxine and TRAb, thyroid ultrasound and orbital computed tomography, diagnoses were made. This chain uses TRBV9 with TRBJ2-3; D not resolved. The sample was blood. The TCR was taken from a man aged 50 to 60 with Graves' hyperthyroidism. CDR3 sequence (DNA): TGTGCCAGCAGCGATTCTAGATTAGCTAGCACAGATACGCAGTATTTT. Residues: CASSDSRLASTDTQYF.